Described below is a single T cell receptor beta chain sequence and its context. By its share of the sample, this clonotype is medium-sized (0.01 to 0.1%). Its recognized antigen is unknown. Per-base qualities were not stored, and no clone one base away is much larger. This specimen belongs to a study of immune heterogeneity within non-small cell lung tumors (dated by TCRdb to 2017 to 2018). With regard to the full study: Histology comprised a few squamous cell carcinomas, 10 non-squamous carcinomas and 1 tumor not otherwise specified. Whole-exome sequencing, RNA-seq and TCR beta repertoire sequencing were combined for multiple spatially distinct regions from each NSCLC tumor so that intratumoral immune heterogeneity could be examined. Transcriptome data were available for just 35 to 50 loci from about a dozen patients, whereas TCR repertoire analysis spanned under 60 tumor loci from fewer than 17 patients. Neoantigen binding to each patient's HLA alleles was predicted with netMHCpan-3.0 for mutant peptides of 8 to 11 amino acids. Overall results and qualifications from the work: High-frequency TCR beta clonotypes were largely distinct between individual patients. Local tumor mutational burden and local T-cell repertoire clonality had a statistically significant but moderate positive correlation (R roughly 0.3). Identical dominant CDR3B clonotypes recurred across loci within a patient, yet different tumor locations also harbored unique high-frequency clones.

Looking up the germline V gene (reference sequence) yields CDR1 DFQATT and CDR2 SNEGSKA. Spanning cysteine to phenylalanine, the CDR3 consists of 15 amino acids. Left in the record is the CDR3 DNA by itself, 45 bases read in frame from the first base. V is cut by 6 bases and J by 2 bases, and the space between the germline ends is 20 bases. Genomic DNA was extracted from bulk tumor tissue and used as the TCR template, and roughly 590 ng gDNA was amplified per sample. During surgery, multiple biopsies were taken from each primary tumor, with sampling sites spaced as far apart as possible within the tumor mass. The study cohort was described as untreated, and patients were newly diagnosed NSCLC cases undergoing curative surgery. Donors were fewer than 18 newly diagnosed non-small cell lung cancer patients undergoing surgery with curative intent. The resected tumor masses were reviewed by two independent pathologists. Sequencing was performed only on DNA and RNA samples of high quality.

The TCR beta CDR3 region was amplified with a multiplex PCR system whose first round ran for approximately 11 cycles using 32 V-gene forward primers and 13 J-gene reverse primers. The first PCR round used a QIAGEN Multiplex PCR Kit, and the primer sequences were filed in Chinese patent CN105087789A. Illumina universal primers were added in a second PCR round performed with the Phusion High-Fidelity PCR Kit. The TCR libraries underwent paired-end sequencing with a read length of 151 bp on the Illumina HiSeq X Ten platform. On the authors' methods: Reads lacking multiplex PCR primers were removed with Cutadapt, read pairs were merged with PEAR, and CDR3 regions were called with MiXCR default settings. Shannon entropy measured repertoire diversity, and clonality was calculated as one minus the Shannon entropy divided by the ln of the count of productive unique sequences. A clonotype counted as a dominant or high-frequency T-cell clone when its frequency was 0.5% or higher. Using fastp trimming at Q25 and MiXCR clonotype assembly, TCRdb reanalyzed the public sequencing data and kept in-frame beta chains. Each record represents a unique CDR3 protein, reported with the most common genes and DNA among its rows. TCRdb's processing, not the authors', yielded these V and J calls. This sample has about 9,600 distinct CDR3 sequences in its table, and about 30% of those were observed once. Roughly a quarter of the sample goes to the ten largest clones.

The sequence is built from TRBV20-1 and TRBJ2-7; TRBD1 might be the D gene, on 6 matching bases. The sample taken for sequencing was lung tumor tissue. The clonotype comes from a woman aged 45-59 years with non-small cell lung cancer. The CDR3 region reads CSAKPKEQGPYEQYF. The DNA reads TGCAGTGCGAAGCCAAAAGAACAGGGACCCTACGAGCAGTACTTC.